Many counts were recorded for the clone carrying this T cell receptor beta chain. The antigen remains undetermined. TCR libraries were built in bulk with a published protocol and specific TCR primers. Each CDR3 protein is one row after TCRdb ran MiXCR on the PCR reads. The profile shows roughly 90,000 distinct CDR3 sequences, 15% to 20% of them singletons. This CDR3 contains 15 residues. The ends were cut back, 7 bases at V and 6 bases at J, with 19 bases in the middle. Sorting isolated naive CD8 T cells as CD8+CD4-CCR7+CD45RA+ events. The record originates from a study of molecular identifiers for immune sequencing clone quantification. Overall study findings and caveats: Should identical TCR molecules share a barcode, the sizes of highly expanded clones could be underestimated.

The V and J genes are TRBV12-3 or TRBV12-4 and TRBJ1-3; tentative D call: TRBD1 (5 bases). This receptor was identified in a human donor in good health. Some libraries in this study had Jurkat cell RNA spiked in. The sequenced sample consisted of naive CD8+ T cells from blood, with Jurkat cell RNA spiked in. Subset noted: FACS-sorted CD8+CD4-CCR7+CD45RA+ naive T cells. The DNA of the CDR3 is TGTGCCAGCACCCCAAACCGGGACCTCCAAAACACCATATATTTT. Translated: CASTPNRDLQNTIYF.